Here is one T cell receptor beta chain with its context. Its antigen remains unidentified. Clones were read by immunoSEQ multiplex PCR, and TCRdb kept only the in-frame ones, dropping some. The sample yields around 58,000 clones, more than 80% seen once. V was shortened by 5 bases and J by 2 bases, with 7 bases between the two germline ends. The CDR3 length is 13 residues. Germline loops: CDR1 MGHDK, CDR2 SYGVNS. Second-dose intervals of approximately 4 or approximately 12 weeks were pooled. This sample is part of a study of T cell responses to AZD1222 COVID-19 vaccine. General observations from the study: Females outnumbered males among donors, who were mostly white British; clonal diversity was possibly underestimated. Increased Spike-specific TCR breadth and depth were observed after two AZD1222 doses. Recipients of AZD1222 seropositive at baseline numbered only 5 to 7.

This TCR came from an adult who received the AZD1222 COVID-19 vaccine. The material was peripheral blood, obtained 28 days after the second AZD1222 dose. The V call is TRBV25-1, the J call TRBJ1-5; D is undetermined. This CDR3 is CASSQTGNQPQHF. Here the CDR3 DNA reads TGTGCCAGCAGTCAAACAGGCAATCAGCCCCAGCATTTT.